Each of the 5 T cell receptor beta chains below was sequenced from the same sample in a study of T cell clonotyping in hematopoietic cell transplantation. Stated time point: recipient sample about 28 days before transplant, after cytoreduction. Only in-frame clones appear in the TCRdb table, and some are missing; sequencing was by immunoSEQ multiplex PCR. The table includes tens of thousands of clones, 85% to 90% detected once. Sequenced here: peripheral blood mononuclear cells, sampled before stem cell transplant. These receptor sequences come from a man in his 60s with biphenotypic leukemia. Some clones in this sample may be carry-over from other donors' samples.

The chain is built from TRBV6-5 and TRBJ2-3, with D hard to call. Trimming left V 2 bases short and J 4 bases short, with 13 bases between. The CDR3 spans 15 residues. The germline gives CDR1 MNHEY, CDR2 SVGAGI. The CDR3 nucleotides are TGTGCCAGCAGTTACGGCAGTTGGGAACCAGATACGCAGTATTTT. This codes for CASSYGSWEPDTQYF.

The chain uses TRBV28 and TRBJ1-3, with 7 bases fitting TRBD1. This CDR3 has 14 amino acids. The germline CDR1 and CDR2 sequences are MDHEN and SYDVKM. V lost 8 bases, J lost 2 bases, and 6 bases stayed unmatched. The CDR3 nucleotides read TGTGCCAGCCAGTTGACAGGGCCTGGAAACACCATATATTTT. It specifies CASQLTGPGNTIYF.

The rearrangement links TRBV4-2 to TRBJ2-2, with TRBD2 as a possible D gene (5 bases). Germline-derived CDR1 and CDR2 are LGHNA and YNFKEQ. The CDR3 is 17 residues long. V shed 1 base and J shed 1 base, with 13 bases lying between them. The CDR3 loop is CASSQVSGRLNTGELFF. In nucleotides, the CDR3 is TGTGCCAGCAGCCAAGTGAGCGGCAGGCTGAACACCGGGGAGCTGTTTTTT.

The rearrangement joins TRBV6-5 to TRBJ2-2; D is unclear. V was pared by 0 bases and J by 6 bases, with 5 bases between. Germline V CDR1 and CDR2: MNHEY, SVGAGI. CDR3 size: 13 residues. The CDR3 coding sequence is TGTGCCAGCAGTTACTCGATAGCCGGGGAGCTGTTTTTT. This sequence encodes CASSYSIAGELFF.

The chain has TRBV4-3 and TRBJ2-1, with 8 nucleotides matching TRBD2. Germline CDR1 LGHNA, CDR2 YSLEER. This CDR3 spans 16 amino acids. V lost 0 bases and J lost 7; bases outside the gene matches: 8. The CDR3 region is CASSQEPSGRANEQFF. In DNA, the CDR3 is TGCGCCAGCAGCCAAGAGCCGAGCGGGAGAGCTAATGAGCAGTTCTTC.